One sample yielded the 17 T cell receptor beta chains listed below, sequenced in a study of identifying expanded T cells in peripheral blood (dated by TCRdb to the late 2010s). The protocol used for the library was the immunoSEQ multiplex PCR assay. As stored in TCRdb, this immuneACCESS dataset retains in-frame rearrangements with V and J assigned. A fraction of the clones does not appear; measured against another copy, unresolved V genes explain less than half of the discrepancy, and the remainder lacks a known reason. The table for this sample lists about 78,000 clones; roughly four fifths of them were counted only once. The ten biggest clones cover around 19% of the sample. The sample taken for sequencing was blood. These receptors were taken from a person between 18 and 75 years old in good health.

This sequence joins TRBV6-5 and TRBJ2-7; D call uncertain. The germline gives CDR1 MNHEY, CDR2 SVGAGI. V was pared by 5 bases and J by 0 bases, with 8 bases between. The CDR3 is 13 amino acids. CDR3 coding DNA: TGTGCCAGCAGTCCGACGAGCTCCTACGAGCAGTACTTC. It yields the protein CASSPTSSYEQYF.

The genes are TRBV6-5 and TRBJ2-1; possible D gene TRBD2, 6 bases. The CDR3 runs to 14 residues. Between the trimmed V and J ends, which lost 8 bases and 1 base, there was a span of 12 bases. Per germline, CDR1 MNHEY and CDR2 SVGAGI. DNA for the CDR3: TGTGCCAGCGGCGTTCGGGGGTCCTACAATGAGCAGTTCTTC. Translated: CASGVRGSYNEQFF.

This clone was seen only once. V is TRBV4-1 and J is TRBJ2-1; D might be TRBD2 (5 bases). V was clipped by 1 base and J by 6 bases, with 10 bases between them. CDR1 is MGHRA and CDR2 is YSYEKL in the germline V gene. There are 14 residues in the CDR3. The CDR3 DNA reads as TGCGCCAGCAGCCAAGTGGGAGCTATCAATGAGCAGTTCTTC. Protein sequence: CASSQVGAINEQFF.

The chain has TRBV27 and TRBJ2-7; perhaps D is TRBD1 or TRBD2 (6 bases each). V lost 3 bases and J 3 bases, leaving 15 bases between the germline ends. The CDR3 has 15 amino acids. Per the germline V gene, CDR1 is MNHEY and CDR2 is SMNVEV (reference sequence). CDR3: CASSFRQVGGYEQYF. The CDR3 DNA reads TGTGCCAGCAGTTTCCGACAGGTCGGGGGCTACGAGCAGTACTTC.

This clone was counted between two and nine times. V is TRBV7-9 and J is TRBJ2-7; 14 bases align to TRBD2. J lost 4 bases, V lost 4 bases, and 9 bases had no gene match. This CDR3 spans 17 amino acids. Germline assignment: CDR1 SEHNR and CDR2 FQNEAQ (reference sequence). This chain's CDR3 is CASSSTSGRARGYEQYF. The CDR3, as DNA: TGTGCCAGCAGCTCGACTAGCGGGAGGGCCCGGGGATACGAGCAGTACTTC.

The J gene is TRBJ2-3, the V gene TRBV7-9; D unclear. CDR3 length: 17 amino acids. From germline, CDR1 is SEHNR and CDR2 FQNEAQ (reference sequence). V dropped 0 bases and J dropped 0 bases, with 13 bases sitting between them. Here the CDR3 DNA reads TGTGCCAGCAGCTTAGCGACCCAGACTGGAAGCACAGATACGCAGTATTTT. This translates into CASSLATQTGSTDTQYF.

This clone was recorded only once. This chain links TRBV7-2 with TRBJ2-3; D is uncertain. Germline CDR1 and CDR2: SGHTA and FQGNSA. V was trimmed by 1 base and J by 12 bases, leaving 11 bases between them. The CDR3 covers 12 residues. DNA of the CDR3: TGTGCCAGCAGCTTAGAAGGGTCTGCCCAGTATTTT. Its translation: CASSLEGSAQYF.

In DNA, the CDR3 is TGTGCCAGCAGCTTAGGGACAGGGATGATCTACGAGCAGTACTTC. The encoded protein is CASSLGTGMIYEQYF. The V call is TRBV7-2, the J call TRBJ2-7; 8 nucleotides agree with TRBD1. The V gene end was trimmed by 1 base and the J gene end by 3 bases; junction bases not matched to a gene: 5. CDR1 SGHTA and CDR2 FQGNSA come from the germline V gene. The CDR3 covers 15 residues.

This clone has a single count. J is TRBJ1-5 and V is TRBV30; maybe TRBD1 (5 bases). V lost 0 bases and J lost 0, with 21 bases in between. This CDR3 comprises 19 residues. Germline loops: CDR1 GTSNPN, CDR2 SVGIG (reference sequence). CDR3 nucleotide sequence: TGTGCCTGGAGTGTACCGGACGACGGGACGAAAAATAGCAATCAGCCCCAGCATTTT. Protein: CAWSVPDDGTKNSNQPQHF.

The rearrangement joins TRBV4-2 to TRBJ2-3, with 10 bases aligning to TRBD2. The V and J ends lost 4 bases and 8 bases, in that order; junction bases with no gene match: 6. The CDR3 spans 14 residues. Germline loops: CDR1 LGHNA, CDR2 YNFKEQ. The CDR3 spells CASSPNLAGATQYF. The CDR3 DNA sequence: TGTGCCAGCAGCCCCAATCTAGCGGGAGCTACGCAGTATTTT.

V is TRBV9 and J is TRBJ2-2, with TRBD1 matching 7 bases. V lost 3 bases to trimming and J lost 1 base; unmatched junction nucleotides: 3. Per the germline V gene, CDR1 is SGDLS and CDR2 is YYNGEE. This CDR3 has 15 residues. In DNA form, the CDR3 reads TGTGCCAGCAGCGCCGGGACAGAGAACACCGGGGAGCTGTTTTTT. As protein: CASSAGTENTGELFF.

The CDR3, as DNA: TGTGCCAGCAGCTTAGGCGTGGGCGGACCTGAGACTAATGAAAAACTGTTTTTT. Translation gives CASSLGVGGPETNEKLFF. This chain connects TRBV7-2 to TRBJ1-4; D uncertain. This CDR3 region has 18 residues. V was trimmed by 1 base and J by 2 bases, leaving 17 bases between them. CDR1 and CDR2 from the germline V gene are SGHTA and FQGNSA.

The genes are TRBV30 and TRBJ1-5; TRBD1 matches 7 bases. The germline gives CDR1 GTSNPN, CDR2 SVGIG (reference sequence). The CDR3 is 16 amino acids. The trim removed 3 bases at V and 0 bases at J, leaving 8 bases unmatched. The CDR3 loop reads CAWRGRAGGSNQPQHF. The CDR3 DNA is TGTGCCTGGAGAGGAAGGGCAGGGGGTAGCAATCAGCCCCAGCATTTT. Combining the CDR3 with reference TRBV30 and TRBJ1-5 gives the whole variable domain SQTIHQWPATLVQPVGSPLSLECTVEGTSNPNLYWYRQAAGRGLQLLFYSVGIGQISSEVPQNLSASRPQDRQFILSSKKLLLSDSGFYLCAWRGRAGGSNQPQHFGDGTRLSIL.

The CDR3 loop reads CASSLGLADSYEQYF. For the CDR3, the DNA is TGTGCCAGCTCACTAGGACTAGCGGACTCCTACGAGCAGTACTTC. This rearrangement joins TRBV18 to TRBJ2-7; 10 bases map to TRBD2. CDR1 is KGHSH, CDR2 LQKENI, per germline. The CDR3 has 15 residues. V lost 4 bases and J lost 0; bases outside the gene matches: 3.

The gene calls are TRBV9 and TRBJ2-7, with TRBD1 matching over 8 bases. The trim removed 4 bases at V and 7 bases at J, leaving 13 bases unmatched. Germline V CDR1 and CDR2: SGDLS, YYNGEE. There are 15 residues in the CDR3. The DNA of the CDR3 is TGTGCCAGCAGCCCGCGTCCCGGGACAGGTATAGAGCAGTACTTC. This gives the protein CASSPRPGTGIEQYF.

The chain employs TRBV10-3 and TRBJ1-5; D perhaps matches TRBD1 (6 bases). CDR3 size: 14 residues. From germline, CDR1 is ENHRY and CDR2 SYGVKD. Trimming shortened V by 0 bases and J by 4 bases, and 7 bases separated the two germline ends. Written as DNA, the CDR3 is TGTGCCATCAGTGAGTCAGGGGGGAATCAGCCCCAGCATTTT. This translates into CAISESGGNQPQHF.

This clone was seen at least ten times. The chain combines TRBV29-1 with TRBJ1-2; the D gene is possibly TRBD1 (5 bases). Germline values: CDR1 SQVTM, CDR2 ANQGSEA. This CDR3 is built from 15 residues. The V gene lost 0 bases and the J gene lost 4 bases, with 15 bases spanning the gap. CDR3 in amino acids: CSVEEGRGEAYGYTF. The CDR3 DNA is TGCAGCGTTGAAGAAGGACGGGGCGAGGCCTATGGCTACACCTTC.